The rows below give T cell receptor beta chains drawn from one sample of a study of T cells after yellow fever vaccination. TCRdb reprocessed the 5' RACE reads via MiXCR and lists one record per CDR3 protein. This sample yields hundreds of thousands of distinct CDR3 sequences, of which less than 9.5% are seen a single time; 3% to 3.5% belongs to the top ten. The sequenced sample was CD4+ T cells sorted from PBMCs, obtained 5 days after the yellow fever booster vaccination. Receptor source: a man younger than 30 who received the YFV17D yellow fever vaccine. The CDR3 runs from the conserved cysteine through the conserved F or W. The D gene is left open where the match is weak. Some rows have no size entry. The others give once, few or many, or a class for an expanded clone.

v_gene,d_gene,j_gene,abundance,CDR3nt,CDR3aa
TRBV7-8,-,TRBJ2-7,few,TGTGCCAGCAGCCCAACACTTGACAGCTCCTACGAGCAGTACTTC,CASSPTLDSSYEQYF
TRBV7-2,TRBD2,TRBJ2-7,-,TGTGCCAGCAGCTTAGTCTCGCGGGGGGACCCCTACGAGCAGTACTTC,CASSLVSRGDPYEQYF
TRBV11-1,-,TRBJ1-4,-,TGTGCCAGCAGCGGATCAGTGAGGGAAAAACTGTTTTTT,CASSGSVREKLFF
TRBV2,TRBD2,TRBJ2-7,-,TGTGCCAGCAGTGGACTAGCGGGGGGGCCGGGTGAGCAGTACTTC,CASSGLAGGPGEQYF
TRBV6-1,-,TRBJ1-5,-,TGTGCCAGCACCTCTCGGGGGACCGAAAATCAGCCCCAGCATTTT,CASTSRGTENQPQHF
TRBV29-1,-,TRBJ1-4,-,TGCAGCGTTGCGGCGCGGACTAATGAAAAACTGTTTTTT,CSVAARTNEKLFF
TRBV5-1,-,TRBJ2-2,many,TGCGCCAGCAGCTTGGCCGCTAGGGTAACCATCGCGAACACCGGGGAGCTGTTTTTT,CASSLAARVTIANTGELFF
TRBV18,-,TRBJ2-1,many,TGTGCCAGCTCACCCCTGGACGTCAATGAGCAGTTCTTC,CASSPLDVNEQFF
TRBV6-6,TRBD1,TRBJ2-6,few,TGTGCCATAAGACAGGGGGCGGTCGGGGCCAACGTCCTGACTTTC,CAIRQGAVGANVLTF
TRBV20-1,-,TRBJ1-1,many,TGCAGTGCTAGTAGGGCGAGCTTCTTTAACACTGAAGCTTTCTTT,CSASRASFFNTEAFF
TRBV6-1,TRBD2,TRBJ2-1,few,TGTGCCAGCAAAGGTCGGACTAGCGGGTGGGATGAGCAGTTCTTC,CASKGRTSGWDEQFF
TRBV20-1,TRBD2,TRBJ2-7,-,TGCAGTGCCCTGGGAGGGACCCTGGGGGAGCAGTACTTC,CSALGGTLGEQYF
TRBV25-1,-,TRBJ2-5,many,TGTGCCAGCAGTAACCCGGGGGTACAAGAGACCCAGTACTTC,CASSNPGVQETQYF
TRBV5-1,TRBD2,TRBJ2-3,few,TGCGCCAGCAGCTTGCTTTCCCTTAGCGGGGGGGCGTATTTT,CASSLLSLSGGAYF
TRBV7-2,-,TRBJ1-2,few,TGTGCCAGCAATCAGAACCCGGGAGGCTACACCTTC,CASNQNPGGYTF
TRBV10-3,TRBD2,TRBJ2-5,many,TGTGCCATCAGTGGACTAGCGGGGCGAGAGACCCAGTACTTC,CAISGLAGRETQYF
TRBV29-1,-,TRBJ2-5,-,TGCAGCGTCGTCGTACGAGGGGGAGAGACCCAGTACTTC,CSVVVRGGETQYF
TRBV7-9,-,TRBJ1-1,many,TGTGCCAGCAGCTTAGAAAACAGGGAAGCTTTCTTT,CASSLENREAFF
TRBV5-1,TRBD1,TRBJ1-1,-,TGCGCCAGCAGCTTGAACCCAGGGACAGAAGGCGCTTTCTTT,CASSLNPGTEGAFF
TRBV5-6,TRBD1,TRBJ1-1,-,TGTGCCACCGAAAGACAGGGGAACACTGAAGCTTTCTTT,CATERQGNTEAFF
TRBV11-2,-,TRBJ2-1,few,TGTGCCAGCAGCTTAGACCCACTCGGCGGTGAGCAGTTCTTC,CASSLDPLGGEQFF
TRBV5-1,-,TRBJ2-3,many,TGCGCCAGCAGCTCGGAGGCCATAGATACGCAGTATTTT,CASSSEAIDTQYF
TRBV6-2/TRBV6-3,-,TRBJ2-1,-,TGTGCCAGCAGTTTTTCAGGGTACAATGAGCAGTTCTTC,CASSFSGYNEQFF
TRBV7-6,-,TRBJ1-1,-,TGTGCCAGCAGCGAAAGGGGGGGAGGGACGGTGAACACTGAAGCTTTCTTT,CASSERGGGTVNTEAFF
TRBV6-5,-,TRBJ1-1,few,TGTGCCAGCAGTTACTCGACGGCCAGGACCGAGGCTTTCTTT,CASSYSTARTEAFF
TRBV29-1,-,TRBJ2-3,few,TGCAGCGTTGCTATTGGGGGTCGGGCAGATACGCAGTATTTT,CSVAIGGRADTQYF
TRBV20-1,TRBD2,TRBJ2-5,many,TGCAGTGCTCCGCGGGGGGCCAGGCAAGAGACCCAGTACTTC,CSAPRGARQETQYF
TRBV4-3,-,TRBJ1-1,many,TGCGCCAGCAGCCAAGCGGGACAAAACACTGAAGCTTTCTTT,CASSQAGQNTEAFF